Listed below are T cell receptor beta chains from one sample, sequenced in a study of early T cells in non-severe SARS-CoV-2 infection. TCRdb re-derived calls from the 5' RACE reads in MiXCR, one entry per CDR3 protein. The profile covers tens of thousands of distinct CDR3 sequences, with 14% appearing a single time and roughly 6% taken by the ten largest. Sequencing input: whole blood. The origin of the receptors is an adult who was a healthcare worker with PCR-confirmed SARS-CoV-2 infection or an uninfected control (not recorded which). CDR3s include the opening cysteine and the closing phenylalanine or tryptophan. The order of the fields is J gene, V gene, CDR3 protein.

j_call: TRBJ1-1; v_call: TRBV29-1; cdr3_aa: CSVDRGPGTEAFF
j_call: TRBJ1-5; v_call: TRBV6-5; cdr3_aa: CATQGANNQPQHF
j_call: TRBJ1-5; v_call: TRBV10-3; cdr3_aa: CAISSVDSSNQPQHF
j_call: TRBJ1-5; v_call: TRBV7-2; cdr3_aa: CASSLGLNNQPQHF
j_call: TRBJ2-2; v_call: TRBV3-1; cdr3_aa: CASSQWGPHTGELFF
j_call: TRBJ1-3; v_call: TRBV6-6; cdr3_aa: CASSSWGGGNTIYF
j_call: TRBJ1-2; v_call: TRBV7-2; cdr3_aa: CASSLEVGRLYYGYTF
j_call: TRBJ1-1; v_call: TRBV5-1; cdr3_aa: CASSLADSPRGNTEAFF
j_call: TRBJ1-1; v_call: TRBV27; cdr3_aa: CASTLRSNTEAFF
j_call: TRBJ2-5; v_call: TRBV19; cdr3_aa: CASRGRQGISQYF
j_call: TRBJ2-4; v_call: TRBV12-3/TRBV12-4; cdr3_aa: CASSSGTAKNIQYF
j_call: TRBJ1-2; v_call: TRBV29-1; cdr3_aa: CSVEAADYGYTF
j_call: TRBJ2-7; v_call: TRBV9; cdr3_aa: CASSPGTLELEQYF
j_call: TRBJ2-1; v_call: TRBV14; cdr3_aa: CASSQETGRHEQFF
j_call: TRBJ2-1; v_call: TRBV12-3/TRBV12-4; cdr3_aa: CASSPGQSYNEQFF